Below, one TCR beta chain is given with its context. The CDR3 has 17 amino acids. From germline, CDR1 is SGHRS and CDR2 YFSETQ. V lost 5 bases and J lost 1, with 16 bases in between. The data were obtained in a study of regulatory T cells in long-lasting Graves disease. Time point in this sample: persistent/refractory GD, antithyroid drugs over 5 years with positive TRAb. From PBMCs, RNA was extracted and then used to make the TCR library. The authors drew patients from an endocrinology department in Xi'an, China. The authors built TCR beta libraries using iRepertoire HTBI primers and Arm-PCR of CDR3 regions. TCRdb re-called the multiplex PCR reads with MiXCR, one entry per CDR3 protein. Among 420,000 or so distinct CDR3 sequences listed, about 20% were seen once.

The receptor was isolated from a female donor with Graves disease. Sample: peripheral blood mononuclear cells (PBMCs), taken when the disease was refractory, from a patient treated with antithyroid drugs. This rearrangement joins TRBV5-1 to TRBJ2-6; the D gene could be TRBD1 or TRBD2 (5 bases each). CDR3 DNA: TGCGCCAGCAGAGGGGTCCAAACGGGATCTGGGGCCAACGTCCTGACTTTC. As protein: CASRGVQTGSGANVLTF.